The present entry profiles one T cell receptor (beta chain) with its context. The sample originates from a study of OX40 agonist ivuxolimab in advanced cancers. Per the germline V gene, CDR1 is SGHVS and CDR2 is FQNEAQ. The CDR3 has 13 residues. Trimming removed 1 base at V and 9 bases at J, with 12 bases between. Generated by immunoSEQ multiplex PCR, the TCRdb table keeps only in-frame clones and is missing some. Of fewer than 75,000 clones in the sample, approximately 91% are singletons; the top ten hold over 0.65%. The V and J genes are TRBV7-8 and TRBJ1-2; TRBD1 might be the D (6 bases). Material: CD4+ or CD8+ T cells sorted from blood, obtained in a trial of the OX40 agonist ivuxolimab. The receptor comes from an adult with an advanced solid tumor such as melanoma, head and neck, liver or kidney cancer. This chain's CDR3 is CASSLEGGSSYTF. The CDR3 DNA reads TGTGCCAGCAGCTTAGAAGGGGGGTCGAGCTACACCTTC.